Included here is one TCR beta chain sequence, with context. The data originate from a study of Ad26.COV2.S vaccination and SARS-CoV-2 variants. The data were produced by immunoSEQ multiplex PCR, yet TCRdb's version contains in-frame clones alone and is incomplete. The table shows roughly 450,000 clones, with 80% to 95% occurring only once. Treatment reported: approximately 18 received Ad26.COV2.S at low or high dose, single or two shots; about 5 received placebo; per-sample allocation not given. Day 63 following the first vaccine or placebo injection was when the samples were taken. It was Wuhan-strain SARS-CoV-2 spike that the Ad26 vaccine vector expressed. This CDR3 has 17 amino acids. Germline CDR1 reads SGHDN; CDR2 reads FVKESK. Trimming cost V 0 bases and J 0 bases, with 9 bases left between them.

This TCR was recovered from a person between 18 and 65 years old who received the Ad26.COV2.S COVID-19 vaccine or a placebo. The starting material was peripheral blood, obtained in a trial of Ad26.COV2.S vaccine versus placebo. This rearrangement joins TRBV14 to TRBJ2-6, with unresolved D. This CDR3 reads CASSQERLSSGANVLTF. The CDR3 DNA follows: TGTGCCAGCAGCCAAGAACGTCTAAGCTCTGGGGCCAACGTCCTGACTTTC.